These 30 T cell receptor beta chains came from one sample sequenced in a study of beta chain features in type 1 diabetes. The whole isolated RNA underwent reverse transcription, so sequencing captured expressed TCRB transcripts. Profiling relied on immunoSEQ multiplex PCR, and the TCRdb table lists in-frame clones only, not all of them. The table includes around 250,000 clones, around a quarter detected once. Source material: central memory CD4+ T cells from blood. The receptors derive from a man aged 25-40 years in good health.

This clone was seen at least ten times. The rearrangement joins TRBV29-1 to TRBJ2-6, with D uncertain. V was shortened by 6 bases and J by 0 bases, with 9 bases between the two germline ends. Germline lookup yields CDR1 SQVTM and CDR2 ANQGSEA. This CDR3 has 14 amino acids. CDR3 sequence (DNA): TGCAGCGTAAATACAGCCTCTGGGGCCAACGTCCTGACTTTC. Translating gives CSVNTASGANVLTF.

This clone was recorded at least ten times. J is TRBJ2-1 and V is TRBV18; D gene unclear. Germline V gene sequence: CDR1 KGHSH, CDR2 LQKENI. The CDR3 extends over 13 amino acids. Trimming removed 3 bases from V and 7 bases from J, with 10 bases in between. CDR3 sequence: CASSPVRANEQFF. Written as DNA, the CDR3 is TGTGCCAGCTCACCGGTAAGGGCTAATGAGCAGTTCTTC.

The chain is built from TRBV30 and TRBJ1-3; the D is unclear. This CDR3 region has 13 residues. Trimming left V 2 bases short and J 0 bases short, with 5 bases between. Germline V gene lookup returns CDR1 GTSNPN and CDR2 SVGIG (reference sequence). This chain's CDR3 is CAWSRGSGNTIYF. For the CDR3, the DNA is TGTGCCTGGAGTCGAGGCTCTGGAAACACCATATATTTT.

The chain recombines TRBV9 with TRBJ1-6; possible D gene TRBD1, 6 bases. The CDR3 sequence is 14 residues long. Trimming shortened V by 1 base and J by 10 bases, and 12 bases separated the two germline ends. Germline CDR1 reads SGDLS; CDR2 reads YYNGEE. The CDR3 region is CASSVTGKNSPLHF. CDR3 in DNA: TGTGCCAGCAGCGTAACAGGGAAGAACTCACCCCTCCACTTT. Full variable domain (rest looked up from reference TRBV9 and TRBJ1-6): DSGVTQTPKHLITATGQRVTLRCSPRSGDLSVYWYQQSLDQGLQFLIQYYNGEERAKGNILERFSAQQFPDLHSELNLSSLELGDSALYFCASSVTGKNSPLHFGNGTRLTVT.

J is TRBJ2-5 and V is TRBV7-9; weak D call: TRBD2 (6 bases). Trimming removed 4 bases from V and 5 bases from J, with 11 bases in between. Germline V gene sequence: CDR1 SEHNR, CDR2 FQNEAQ (reference sequence). This CDR3 region has 13 residues. In nucleotides, the CDR3 is TGTGCCAGCAGCTCCGGGGGAGAGGAGACCCAGTACTTC. This sequence encodes CASSSGGEETQYF.

J is TRBJ2-3 and V is TRBV19; the D gene is possibly TRBD2 (7 bases). The CDR3 spans 16 residues. Trimming stripped 3 bases from V and 2 bases from J, with 15 bases between. Looked up from germline, CDR1 is LNHDA and CDR2 is SQIVND (reference sequence). CDR3 sequence: CASSMKAGALTDTQYF. The CDR3 DNA follows: TGTGCCAGTAGTATGAAGGCGGGGGCCCTCACAGATACGCAGTATTTT.

This chain uses TRBV27 with TRBJ2-7; D is perhaps TRBD2 (6 bases). From germline, CDR1 is MNHEY and CDR2 SMNVEV (reference sequence). V lost 6 bases and J lost 2, with 17 bases in between. The CDR3 has 15 amino acids. The CDR3 here is CASREQSVAAYEQYF. The CDR3, as DNA: TGTGCCAGCAGGGAGCAGAGTGTAGCGGCCTACGAGCAGTACTTC.

This clone was seen more than once but under ten times. Here the CDR3 DNA reads TGTGCCAGCAGGCGGGACAGCACAGATACGCAGTATTTT. This sequence encodes CASRRDSTDTQYF. The rearrangement joins TRBV7-9 to TRBJ2-3; a weak D match, TRBD2 (6 bases). Germline CDR1 SEHNR, CDR2 FQNEAQ (reference sequence). The CDR3 extends over 13 amino acids. Trimming pared 6 bases from V and 0 bases from J, leaving 7 bases between.

Regarding this clone: A far larger clone is off by one base, so a read error is likely. This chain joins TRBV28 and TRBJ2-5; 8 nucleotides agree with TRBD1. The germline CDR1 and CDR2 sequences are MDHEN and SYDVKM. Trimming at V came to 2 bases and at J to 9 bases, leaving 20 bases not matched to a gene. This CDR3 is 18 amino acids long. CDR3 residues: CASSLAQGGRGPSRAQYF. As DNA, the CDR3 is TGTGCCAGCAGTTTAGCGCAGGGGGGCAGGGGGCCGTCCAGGGCCCAGTACTTC.

This clone has only a few counts. The chain carries TRBV7-2 and TRBJ2-7; the match to TRBD1 covers 7 bases. CDR1 is SGHTA and CDR2 is FQGNSA in the germline V gene. CDR3 size: 15 residues. The trim removed 5 bases at V and 2 bases at J, leaving 9 bases unmatched. The CDR3 nucleotides read TGTGCCAGCAGCCAGCTGACAGGGAATCCCTACGAGCAGTACTTC. Translated: CASSQLTGNPYEQYF.

This clone has a handful of counts. This sequence joins TRBV30 and TRBJ1-2; 8 bases are a match to TRBD1. This CDR3 comprises 15 residues. Germline values: CDR1 GTSNPN, CDR2 SVGIG (reference sequence). With 1 base clipped from V and 0 bases from J, the junction kept 4 bases outside the gene matches. Here the CDR3 reads CAWSGTGLANYGYTF. For the CDR3, the DNA is TGTGCCTGGAGTGGGACAGGGTTAGCTAACTATGGCTACACCTTC.

The V and J genes are TRBV18 and TRBJ2-1; 7 bases agree with TRBD2. The V segment lost 0 bases and the J segment 9 bases; nucleotides outside the gene matches: 5. Looked up from germline, CDR1 is KGHSH and CDR2 is LQKENI. The CDR3 totals 14 residues. The CDR3 bases are TGTGCCAGCTCACCACCGACCCCGGGGGGTGAGCAGTTCTTC. It encodes CASSPPTPGGEQFF.

This clone turned up a few times. The rearrangement joins TRBV9 to TRBJ2-7; D is possibly TRBD1 or TRBD2 (5 bases each). CDR1 is SGDLS and CDR2 is YYNGEE in the germline V gene. V shed 4 bases and J shed 7 bases, with 15 bases lying between them. CDR3 length: 13 amino acids. CDR3 loop: CASSLTRESEQYF. The CDR3 nucleotides are TGTGCCAGCAGCCTAACCAGGGAGTCAGAGCAGTACTTC.

This clone has only one observation. J is TRBJ2-1 and V is TRBV2; TRBD1 matches 12 bases. The J segment lost 5 bases and the V segment lost 10 bases, leaving 6 bases of the junction unmatched. CDR3 length: 14 amino acids. Germline V lookup: CDR1 SNHLY, CDR2 FYNNEI. This chain's CDR3 is CATLGQGANNEQFF. The CDR3 DNA reads TGTGCCACCTTGGGACAGGGGGCAAACAATGAGCAGTTCTTC.

A note on this clone: Other DNA sequences in the sample encode the same CDR3. This sequence joins TRBV7-7 and TRBJ1-1; no reliable D call. From germline, CDR1 is SSHAT and CDR2 FNYEAQ (reference sequence). The V end was cut by 3 bases, the J end by 3 bases, with 8 bases between. The CDR3 consists of 13 residues. The CDR3 sequence is CASSFDRDTEAFF. Written as DNA, the CDR3 is TGTGCCAGCAGCTTCGACCGGGACACTGAAGCTTTCTTT.

The rearrangement links TRBV4-2 to TRBJ2-1; D is undetermined. Germline V gene data show CDR1 as LGHNA and CDR2 as YNFKEQ. V gave up 0 bases and J gave up 10 bases, with 10 bases separating them. This CDR3 contains 13 residues. CDR3 sequence (DNA): TGTGCCAGCAGCCAAGATATCATCCGGGAGCAGTTCTTC. Its translation is CASSQDIIREQFF.

This clone was counted only a few times. The chain carries TRBV7-2 and TRBJ2-6, with D possibly TRBD1 on 6 matching bases. The germline V gene encodes CDR1 SGHTA and CDR2 FQGNSA. The CDR3 sequence is 18 residues long. The V gene lost 1 base and the J gene lost 0 bases, with 13 bases spanning the gap. CDR3 in DNA: TGTGCCAGCAGCTTAGTCGGGACATCCAACTCTGGGGCCAACGTCCTGACTTTC. Amino acid sequence: CASSLVGTSNSGANVLTF. The full variable domain, in which reference TRBV7-2 and TRBJ2-6 provide the parts outside the CDR3, is GAGVSQSPSNKVTEKGKDVELRCDPISGHTALYWYRQSLGQGLEFLIYFQGNSAPDKSGLPSDRFSAERTGGSVSTLTIQRTQQEDSAVYLCASSLVGTSNSGANVLTFGAGSRLTVL.

The chain has TRBV13 and TRBJ2-5; 8 bases align to TRBD1. V shed 5 bases and J 4 bases; nucleotides not matched to a gene: 12. The CDR3 runs to 16 residues. The germline CDR1 and CDR2 sequences are PRHDT and FYEKMQ (reference sequence). CDR3 sequence (DNA): TGTGCCAGCAGCCCGCGTGGCAGGGGGCCATTAGAGACCCAGTACTTC. It specifies CASSPRGRGPLETQYF. Looking up the rest from reference TRBV13 and TRBJ2-5 gives the full variable domain: AAGVIQSPRHLIKEKRETATLKCYPIPRHDTVYWYQQGPGQDPQFLISFYEKMQSDKGSIPDRFSAQQFSDYHSELNMSSLELGDSALYFCASSPRGRGPLETQYFGPGTRLLVL.

Only a few counts were recorded for this clone. The genes are TRBV2 and TRBJ1-2; D unresolved. V was cut by 0 bases and J by 6 bases, with 8 bases left in between. CDR3 length equals 13 residues. From germline, CDR1 is SNHLY and CDR2 FYNNEI. The DNA for the CDR3 is TGTGCCAGCAGTGAAGCGCTGAGTCATGGCTACACCTTC. Its protein product is CASSEALSHGYTF. Variable domain in full (rest from reference TRBV2 and TRBJ1-2): EPEVTQTPSHQVTQMGQEVILRCVPISNHLYFYWYRQILGQKVEFLVSFYNNEISEKSEIFDDQFSVERPDGSNFTLKIRSTKLEDSAMYFCASSEALSHGYTFGSGTRLTVV.

This clone was seen a few times. The chain joins TRBV29-1 to TRBJ2-7, with D possibly TRBD1 on 5 matching bases. V was clipped by 3 bases and J by 5 bases, with 11 bases between them. Per germline, CDR1 SQVTM and CDR2 ANQGSEA. The CDR3 extends over 12 amino acids. The DNA of the CDR3 is TGCAGCGTTGACCAGGGTTTCCACGAGCAGTACTTC. Translation: CSVDQGFHEQYF.

This chain uses TRBV7-9 with TRBJ2-1; 13 bases align to TRBD2. CDR1 SEHNR and CDR2 FQNEAQ come from the germline V gene (reference sequence). The length of the CDR3 is 16 residues. V gave up 5 bases and J gave up 3 bases; unmatched junction bases: 4. The CDR3 loop reads CASSPGLAGIYNEQFF. CDR3 coding DNA: TGTGCCAGCAGCCCGGGACTAGCGGGGATCTACAATGAGCAGTTCTTC.

The table lists this clone with a few counts. V is TRBV7-9 and J is TRBJ2-1; TRBD1 is a possible D gene (5 bases). V lost 5 bases, J lost 12 bases, and 20 bases lay in between. The germline gives CDR1 SEHNR, CDR2 FQNEAQ (reference sequence). The CDR3 contains 14 residues. The CDR3, as DNA: TGTGCCAGCAGCCCTTCGACACAGGTTCCCCCGCAGTTCTTC. Amino acid sequence: CASSPSTQVPPQFF.

This sequence joins TRBV5-1 and TRBJ1-3, with unresolved D. The CDR3 has 16 amino acids. The V end was cut by 0 bases, the J end by 0 bases, with 10 bases between. Germline values: CDR1 SGHRS, CDR2 YFSETQ. The CDR3 here is CASSLDAGSSGNTIYF. The CDR3 DNA follows: TGCGCCAGCAGCTTGGATGCGGGTAGCTCTGGAAACACCATATATTTT.

Comments on this clone: In the same sample, other DNA sequences code for this CDR3. The chain links TRBV29-1 to TRBJ2-7; 11 positions match TRBD2. V dropped 6 bases and J dropped 2; count of bases not matched to a gene: 3. The CDR3 is 13 amino acids. From germline, CDR1 is SQVTM and CDR2 ANQGSEA. This CDR3 reads CSVGTSGTYEQYF. The CDR3 DNA reads TGCAGCGTCGGGACTAGCGGTACCTACGAGCAGTACTTC.

The table lists this clone with a few counts. Here the CDR3 reads CAISTGAGDYEQYF. The DNA for the CDR3 is TGTGCCATCAGCACAGGGGCAGGGGACTACGAGCAGTACTTC. The rearrangement links TRBV10-3 to TRBJ2-5, with 7 bases lining up with TRBD1. The J call may be incorrect, as the DNA end agrees better with TRBJ2-7. Germline V gene sequence: CDR1 ENHRY, CDR2 SYGVKD. CDR3 length: 14 amino acids.

This clone was seen a handful of times. The same CDR3 can be traced to other DNA sequences in this sample. Here the CDR3 reads CSVERQVNTEAFF. The CDR3 coding sequence is TGCAGCGTTGAACGGCAGGTGAACACTGAAGCTTTCTTT. V and J are TRBV29-1 and TRBJ1-1, with D hard to call. Germline-derived CDR1 and CDR2 are SQVTM and ANQGSEA. The CDR3 totals 13 residues. Trimming shortened V by 2 bases and J by 0 bases, and 7 bases separated the two germline ends.

The chain joins TRBV27 to TRBJ2-7, with D unclear. CDR1 MNHEY and CDR2 SMNVEV come from the germline V gene (reference sequence). The CDR3 is 15 amino acids. With 3 bases removed from V and 0 bases from J, the gap between germline ends came to 12 bases. CDR3 DNA: TGTGCCAGCAGTTTGAACTCCCTGAGCTCCTACGAGCAGTACTTC. It yields the protein CASSLNSLSSYEQYF.

The V and J genes are TRBV4-1 and TRBJ2-7; D ambiguous. The V gene lost 7 bases and the J gene lost 2 bases, with 21 bases spanning the gap. Germline V lookup: CDR1 MGHRA, CDR2 YSYEKL. This CDR3 has 16 residues. The chain's CDR3 is CASTPTTSGAPYEQYF. The CDR3 DNA is TGCGCCAGCACTCCTACTACATCAGGAGCGCCCTACGAGCAGTACTTC.

There are a few counts of this clone. This chain uses TRBV29-1 with TRBJ1-4, with 9 positions matching TRBD1. Looked up from germline, CDR1 is SQVTM and CDR2 is ANQGSEA. With 6 bases clipped from V and 4 bases from J, the junction kept 3 bases outside the gene matches. CDR3 length equals 13 residues. The CDR3: CSVAGQGNEKLFF. The CDR3, as DNA: TGCAGCGTCGCGGGACAGGGTAATGAAAAACTGTTTTTT.

The chain combines TRBV6-6 with TRBJ2-5; D uncertain. The germline V and J ends were trimmed by 0 bases and 2 bases, with 10 bases remaining between them. This CDR3 spans 15 amino acids. Germline V gene data show CDR1 as MNHNY and CDR2 as SVGAGI (reference sequence). The CDR3 protein is CASSYSSVAQETQYF. CDR3 DNA: TGTGCCAGCAGTTACTCGAGTGTAGCACAAGAGACCCAGTACTTC.